The clone carrying this T cell receptor (beta chain) has a count of ten or more. The record originates from a study of early T cells in non-severe SARS-CoV-2 infection. The ends were cut back, 9 bases at V and 7 bases at J, with 22 bases in the middle. Germline V gene data show CDR1 as SGHAT and CDR2 as FQNNGV. The CDR3 is 15 amino acids. One entry per CDR3 protein, called by TCRdb with MiXCR from the 5' RACE reads. The table records 40,000 to 55,000 distinct CDR3 sequences, around 10% of them present only once. This TCR derives from an adult who was a healthcare worker with PCR-confirmed SARS-CoV-2 infection or an uninfected control (not recorded which). The V call is TRBV11-2, the J call TRBJ2-1; D may be TRBD1 (5 bases). Sequencing was carried out using whole blood. CDR3 nucleotides: TGTGCCAGTGTTGATAGAAGGGCCCAGGGAAATGAGCAGTTCTTC. The encoded protein is CASVDRRAQGNEQFF. The full variable domain, with the rest looked up from reference TRBV11-2 and TRBJ2-1, is EAGVAQSPRYKIIEKRQSVAFWCNPISGHATLYWYQQILGQGPKLLIQFQNNGVVDDSQLPKDRFSAERLKGVDSTLKIQPAKLEDSAVYLCASVDRRAQGNEQFFGPGTRLTVL.